The 26 T cell receptor beta chains listed next were all sequenced from one sample in a study of T cell repertoires in cytomegalovirus infection. Via MiXCR, TCRdb re-called the reads, giving one row per CDR3 protein. The data show about 360,000 distinct CDR3 sequences, less than 20% seen once. The sequenced sample consisted of PBMCs. Source of these receptors: a human donor in good health (CMV status not recorded). Some clones in this sample may be carry-over from other donors' samples.

The V and J genes are TRBV6-2 or TRBV6-3 and TRBJ2-7; 9 nucleotides align to TRBD2. Germline-derived CDR1 and CDR2 are MNHEY and SVGEGT. The CDR3 covers 16 residues. The junction had 9 bases not matched to a gene; V was cut back by 6 bases and J by 0 bases. CDR3 coding DNA: TGTGCCAGCAGCCTAAGCGGGGGGCCGTTCTCCTACGAGCAGTACTTC. Translating gives CASSLSGGPFSYEQYF.

On this clonotype: Its ends do not fully match the called genes, so a read error is possible. V is TRBV7-7 and J is TRBJ2-7, with 8 bases fitting TRBD2. Per germline, CDR1 SSHAT and CDR2 FNYEAQ (reference sequence). There are 14 residues in the CDR3. The CDR3 DNA reads TGTGTCAGCAGCCCACGGACTAGCAGCCACGAGCAGTACTTC. It specifies CVSSPRTSSHEQYF.

This clonotype occurred a few times. The rearrangement links TRBV12-3 or TRBV12-4 to TRBJ1-3; weak D call: TRBD1 (5 bases). V lost 10 bases and J lost 0, with 19 bases in between. This CDR3 is built from 16 residues. As DNA, the CDR3 is TGTGCCATCTCCGATTCAGGGCTAATCTCTGGAAACACCATATATTTT. It encodes CAISDSGLISGNTIYF.

A few counts support this clonotype. The chain uses TRBV25-1 and TRBJ2-5; 9 nucleotides agree with TRBD1. The CDR3 loop spans 17 amino acids. The V gene's germline CDR1 is MGHDK and CDR2 SYGVNS. Trimming cost V 1 base and J 0 bases; bases outside gene matches: 6. The DNA for the CDR3 is TGTGCCAGCAGTGAATTCGGGACAGGGTCTTACCAAGAGACCCAGTACTTC. Amino acids: CASSEFGTGSYQETQYF.

The V and J genes are TRBV2 and TRBJ1-6; 7 bases align to TRBD1. CDR3 size: 14 residues. V gave up 1 base and J gave up 9 bases; unmatched junction bases: 3. The germline V gene encodes CDR1 SNHLY and CDR2 FYNNEI. The CDR3 coding sequence is TGTGCCAGCAGTGAAGGGACAGGACCTTCACCCCTCCACTTT. Amino acids: CASSEGTGPSPLHF.

The chain employs TRBV2 and TRBJ2-3; D is ambiguous. Germline-derived CDR1 and CDR2 are SNHLY and FYNNEI. V lost 4 bases, J lost 4 bases, and 9 bases lay in between. The CDR3 is 13 amino acids. CDR3 residues: CASSGEVSDTQYF. The CDR3 region has the DNA TGTGCCAGCAGTGGTGAGGTGTCAGATACGCAGTATTTT.

In DNA form, the CDR3 reads TGTGCCAGCGGGACAGGGGAGAGATTAGCCAAAAACATTCAGTACTTC. As protein: CASGTGERLAKNIQYF. The chain uses TRBV6-2 or TRBV6-3 and TRBJ2-4; 10 positions match TRBD1. Trimming removed 8 bases from V and 0 bases from J; junction bases left unmatched: 7. CDR3 size: 16 residues. Germline V lookup: CDR1 MNHEY, CDR2 SVGEGT.

This chain links TRBV18 with TRBJ2-3; TRBD2 agrees at 12 bases. The CDR3 is 16 residues long. The ends lost 3 bases at V and 4 bases at J; junction bases unmatched: 5. In germline, CDR1 is KGHSH, CDR2 LQKENI. The DNA for the CDR3 is TGTGCCAGCTCACCCAATGGACTAGCGGGATCAGATACGCAGTATTTT. It specifies CASSPNGLAGSDTQYF.

This clonotype was seen ten or more times. This chain connects TRBV12-3 or TRBV12-4 to TRBJ1-2; unclear D gene. V lost 6 bases and J 3 bases, leaving 11 bases between the germline ends. There are 13 residues in the CDR3. The CDR3 sequence: CASSSHTDYGYTF. CDR3 DNA: TGTGCCAGCAGCTCCCACACTGACTATGGCTACACCTTC.

This rearrangement joins TRBV12-3 or TRBV12-4 to TRBJ2-7; unclear D gene. The CDR3 contains 15 residues. Trimming removed 4 bases from V and 6 bases from J, with 19 bases in between. The CDR3 reads CASSSARASPVEQYF. The CDR3, as DNA: TGTGCCAGCAGTTCAGCCCGGGCCTCACCCGTCGAGCAGTACTTC.

This clonotype was counted many times. The V and J genes are TRBV7-2 and TRBJ2-5; 11 bases line up with TRBD2. The trim removed 4 bases at V and 3 bases at J, leaving 10 bases unmatched. The CDR3 sequence is 17 residues long. Looked up from germline, CDR1 is SGHTA and CDR2 is FQGNSA. In DNA form, the CDR3 reads TGTGCCAGCAGCTCTCTAGTCGGTAGCGGGGGGGAAGAGACCCAGTACTTC. The encoded protein is CASSSLVGSGGEETQYF.

This clonotype was seen repeatedly, ten times or more. V is TRBV7-8 and J is TRBJ1-1; D gene uncertain. Germline V lookup: CDR1 SGHVS, CDR2 FQNEAQ. The CDR3 covers 18 residues. Trimming stripped 6 bases from V and 5 bases from J, with 28 bases between. The DNA for the CDR3 is TGTGCCAGCAGGCCAAGCAGGACGTCAAGTAACAGAAGGACTGAAGCTTTCTTT. Residues: CASRPSRTSSNRRTEAFF.

V usage is TRBV6-6 and J usage is TRBJ1-2; TRBD1 is a possible D gene (5 bases). The germline V gene encodes CDR1 MNHNY and CDR2 SVGAGI (reference sequence). V lost 6 bases, J lost 0 bases, and 14 bases lay in between. This CDR3 has 15 amino acids. The CDR3 nucleotides read TGTGCCAGCAGACACTGGGACCGAGCTAACTATGGCTACACCTTC. This translates into CASRHWDRANYGYTF.

This chain joins TRBV7-8 and TRBJ2-1, with D uncertain. The CDR3 is made up of 14 amino acids. Trimming stripped 0 bases from V and 8 bases from J, with 11 bases between. Germline V CDR1 and CDR2: SGHVS, FQNEAQ. CDR3 sequence: CASSLARHRDEQFF. The CDR3 coding sequence is TGTGCCAGCAGCTTAGCGCGGCACCGGGATGAGCAGTTCTTC.

The chain recombines TRBV7-2 with TRBJ1-5; 8 positions match TRBD1. CDR3 length: 18 residues. Germline CDR1 SGHTA, CDR2 FQGNSA. V was pared by 5 bases and J by 1 base, with 13 bases of the junction left unmatched. The CDR3 DNA reads TGTGCCAGCAGCCAAACGTGGACAGGGTTTGGGAGCAATCAGCCCCAGCATTTT. As protein: CASSQTWTGFGSNQPQHF.

The genes are TRBV20-1 and TRBJ1-1; perhaps TRBD1 as D (5 bases). This CDR3 has 12 amino acids. V was trimmed by 2 bases and J by 4 bases, leaving 8 bases between them. The germline CDR1 and CDR2 sequences are DFQATT and SNEGSKA (reference sequence). CDR3 loop: CSARPQGTEAFF. The CDR3 DNA reads as TGCAGTGCTAGACCCCAGGGCACTGAAGCTTTCTTT.

The CDR3, as DNA: TGTGCCAGTACTACCCAGGGGTGGTATAGCAATCAGCCCCAGCATTTT. It encodes CASTTQGWYSNQPQHF. The chain links TRBV19 to TRBJ1-5; tentatively, D is TRBD1 (6 bases). Germline CDR1 LNHDA, CDR2 SQIVND (reference sequence). The length of the CDR3 is 16 residues. The V end was cut by 7 bases, the J end by 0 bases, with 16 bases between. Drawing the rest from reference TRBV19 and TRBJ1-5, the complete variable domain is DGGITQSPKYLFRKEGQNVTLSCEQNLNHDAMYWYRQDPGQGLRLIYYSQIVNDFQKGDIAEGYSVSREKKESFPLTVTSAQKNPTAFYLCASTTQGWYSNQPQHFGDGTRLSIL.

This clonotype has a count of ten or more. This rearrangement joins TRBV7-6 to TRBJ2-2, with D perhaps matching TRBD2 (6 bases). The V and J ends lost 5 bases and 0 bases respectively, with 13 bases between them. This CDR3 has 16 amino acids. CDR1 SGHVS and CDR2 FNYEAQ come from the germline V gene. The CDR3 bases are TGTGCCAGCAGCGGGAGGTCCAGTGCGAACACCGGGGAGCTGTTTTTT. Translating gives CASSGRSSANTGELFF.

The chain couples TRBV5-1 to TRBJ2-4; D call uncertain. This CDR3 contains 16 residues. The V end was cut by 0 bases, the J end by 0 bases, with 10 bases between. CDR1 is SGHRS and CDR2 is YFSETQ in the germline V gene. The CDR3 nucleotides are TGCGCCAGCAGCTTGGAAGCAGGCATAGCCAAAAACATTCAGTACTTC. Encoded protein: CASSLEAGIAKNIQYF.

This clonotype has only a few counts. This chain uses TRBV6-6 with TRBJ2-7; a weak D match, TRBD1 (5 bases). CDR1 MNHNY and CDR2 SVGAGI come from the germline V gene (reference sequence). The V end was cut by 4 bases, the J end by 5 bases, with 18 bases between. The CDR3 runs 15 residues. The DNA for the CDR3 is TGTGCCAGCAGTTCTCAACCGACAGCCTACGACGAGCAGTACTTC. Translated: CASSSQPTAYDEQYF.

This clonotype was counted many times. This chain links TRBV7-9 with TRBJ2-7, with a possible D match to TRBD2 (7 bases). Germline V CDR1 and CDR2: SEHNR, FQNEAQ (reference sequence). This CDR3 is built from 13 residues. V was trimmed by 4 bases and J by 6 bases, leaving 13 bases between them. CDR3 nucleotide sequence: TGTGCCAGCAGCTATAGGGGGGGACGCGAGCAGTACTTC. This codes for CASSYRGGREQYF.

This clonotype was observed a handful of times. The gene calls are TRBV6-1 and TRBJ2-3, with D perhaps given as TRBD1 or TRBD2 (5 bases each). Trimming removed 6 bases from V and 2 bases from J, with 12 bases in between. CDR1 is MNHNS and CDR2 is SASEGT in the germline V gene. The CDR3 sequence is 14 residues long. For the CDR3, the DNA is TGTGCCAGCAGAGATTGGGGGACCACAGATACGCAGTATTTT. Translated: CASRDWGTTDTQYF.

Ten or more counts support this clonotype. This chain connects TRBV27 to TRBJ1-5; D is undetermined. The CDR3 is made up of 15 amino acids. Trimming removed 3 bases at V and 2 bases at J, with 11 bases between. Germline CDR1 reads MNHEY; CDR2 reads SMNVEV (reference sequence). The CDR3 DNA sequence: TGTGCCAGCAGTTTGGACTTCGGAGGCAATCAGCCCCAGCATTTT. It is translated as CASSLDFGGNQPQHF.

The gene calls are TRBV19 and TRBJ1-1; TRBD1 aligns across 8 bases. The CDR3 runs 14 residues. In germline, CDR1 is LNHDA, CDR2 SQIVND (reference sequence). The junction had 6 bases not matched to a gene; V was cut back by 3 bases and J by 6 bases. This CDR3 reads CASSMGRGPAEAFF. As DNA, the CDR3 is TGTGCCAGTAGTATGGGCAGGGGGCCGGCTGAAGCTTTCTTT.

V is TRBV7-6 and J is TRBJ2-1; 7 bases align to TRBD1. The germline V gene encodes CDR1 SGHVS and CDR2 FNYEAQ. The V and J ends lost 5 bases and 7 bases, in that order; junction bases with no gene match: 11. The CDR3 runs to 15 residues. CDR3 nucleotide sequence: TGTGCCAGCAGCCCGAGACAGGGCATGGTAAATGAGCAGTTCTTC. This codes for CASSPRQGMVNEQFF. The complete variable domain, with remaining parts taken from reference TRBV7-6 and TRBJ2-1, reads GAGVSQSPRYKVTKRGQDVALRCDPISGHVSLYWYRQALGQGPEFLTYFNYEAQQDKSGLPNDRFSAERPEGSISTLTIQRTEQRDSAMYRCASSPRQGMVNEQFFGPGTRLTVL.

The CDR3 nucleotides read TGTGCCAGCAGTACAAGACTAGCCGTTACACAAGAGACCCAGTACTTC. Protein product: CASSTRLAVTQETQYF. V is TRBV6-2 or TRBV6-3 and J is TRBJ2-5, with 7 bases fitting TRBD2. This CDR3 is built from 16 residues. With V trimmed by 5 bases and J by 2 bases, 11 bases remained unmatched. Germline V gene lookup returns CDR1 MNHEY and CDR2 SVGEGT.